The TCR beta chain described here comes from a study of shared clonotypes between healthy human individuals. Donors were healthy HIV-negative adults without recently reported acute infections or vaccinations. From CD4+ cells came CD45RA+ naive and CD45RA-negative memory subsets. This table comes from immunoSEQ multiplex PCR, and its TCRdb copy is limited to in-frame clones, with some not included. The sample contains approximately 2,000,000 clones, just under 95% of which appear only once. Findings and limits, study-wide: Of the naive CD4 clonotypes, around 4.7% were shared across several donors. Exclusively blood specimens were collected; tissue repertoires likely differ.

The germline V gene encodes CDR1 SGHNT and CDR2 YYREEE (reference sequence). The ends lost 0 bases at V and 3 bases at J; junction bases unmatched: 5. The CDR3 covers 16 residues. For this clone: Its antigen is still unknown.

This chain links TRBV5-4 with TRBJ2-2; 7 bases map to TRBD2. The clonotype was recovered from a man between 18 and 35 years old in good health. Some clones in this sample may be carry-over from other donors' samples. Sequenced input: naive CD4+ T cells from PBMCs. Subset defined: CD45RA+ positively selected. The DNA for the CDR3 is TGTGCCAGCAGCTTGGCAACGGGGGGACACACCGGGGAGCTGTTTTTT. This codes for CASSLATGGHTGELFF.